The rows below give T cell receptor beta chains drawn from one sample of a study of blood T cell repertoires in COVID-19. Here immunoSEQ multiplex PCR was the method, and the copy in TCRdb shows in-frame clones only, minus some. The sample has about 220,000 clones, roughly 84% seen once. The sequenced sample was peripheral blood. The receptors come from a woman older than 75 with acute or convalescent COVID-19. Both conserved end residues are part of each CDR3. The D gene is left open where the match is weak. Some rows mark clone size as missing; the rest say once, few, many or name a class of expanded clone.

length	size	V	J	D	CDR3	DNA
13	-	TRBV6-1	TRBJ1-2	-	CASSDRSNYGYTF	TGTGCCAGCAGTGACAGGTCTAACTATGGCTACACCTTC
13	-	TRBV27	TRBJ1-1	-	CASSYRGNTEAFF	TGTGCCAGCAGTTATAGAGGAAACACTGAAGCTTTCTTT
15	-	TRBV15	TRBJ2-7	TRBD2	CATSILRGAGYEQYF	TGTGCCACCAGTATCCTGCGGGGGGCTGGTTACGAGCAGTACTTC
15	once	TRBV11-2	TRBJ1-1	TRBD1	CASSTRQGRITEAFF	TGTGCCAGCAGCACCAGACAGGGGCGGATCACTGAAGCTTTCTTT
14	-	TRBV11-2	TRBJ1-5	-	CASSRGGGNQPQHF	TGTGCCAGCAGCCGAGGGGGAGGCAATCAGCCCCAGCATTTT
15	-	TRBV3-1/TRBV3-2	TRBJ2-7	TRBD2	CASSQGGTRIFEQYF	TGTGCCAGCAGCCAAGGCGGGACTAGGATCTTCGAGCAGTACTTC
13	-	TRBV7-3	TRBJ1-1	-	CASSSTSDTEAFF	TGTGCCAGCAGCAGTACAAGCGACACTGAAGCTTTCTTT
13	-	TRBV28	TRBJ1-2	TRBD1	CASSKDRVYGYTF	TGTGCCAGCAGCAAGGACAGGGTCTATGGCTACACCTTC
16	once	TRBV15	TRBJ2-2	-	CATSRDSGGATGELFF	TGTGCCACCAGCAGAGATAGTGGCGGGGCTACCGGGGAGCTGTTTTTT
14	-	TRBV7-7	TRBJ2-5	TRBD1	CASSLEGGLETQYF	TGTGCCAGCAGCTTAGAAGGGGGCCTGGAGACCCAGTACTTC
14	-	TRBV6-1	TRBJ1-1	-	CASSEASGKTEAFF	TGTGCCAGCAGTGAAGCTAGTGGTAAGACTGAAGCTTTCTTT
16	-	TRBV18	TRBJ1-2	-	CASSPLLTREVYGYTF	TGTGCCAGCTCACCACTCCTAACTAGGGAAGTCTATGGCTACACCTTC
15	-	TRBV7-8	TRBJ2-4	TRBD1	CASSLGTGWGNIQYF	TGTGCCAGCAGCTTAGGGACAGGATGGGGGAACATTCAGTACTTC
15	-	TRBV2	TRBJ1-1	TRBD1	CASRATGGAWGEAFF	TGTGCCAGCAGAGCCACAGGGGGCGCATGGGGTGAAGCTTTCTTT
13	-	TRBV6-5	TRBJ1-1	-	CASSLVRGTEAFF	TGTGCCAGCAGTCTCGTCAGGGGCACTGAAGCTTTCTTT
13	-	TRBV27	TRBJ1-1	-	CASSLDSTFEAFF	TGTGCCAGCAGTTTGGACAGTACCTTTGAAGCTTTCTTT
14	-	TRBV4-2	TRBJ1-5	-	CASSHPGGQQPQHF	TGTGCCAGCAGCCATCCGGGGGGGCAACAGCCCCAGCATTTT
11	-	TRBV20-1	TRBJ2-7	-	CSAPQGNEQYF	TGCAGTGCCCCCCAGGGGAACGAGCAGTACTTC
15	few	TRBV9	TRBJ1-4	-	CASSVGPQVNEKLFF	TGTGCCAGCAGCGTGGGGCCCCAAGTTAATGAAAAACTGTTTTTT
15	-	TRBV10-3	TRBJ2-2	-	CAISDSPLSSGELFF	TGTGCCATCAGCGACAGCCCGTTATCGTCCGGGGAGCTGTTTTTT
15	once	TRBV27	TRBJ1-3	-	CASSSLRPPGNTIYF	TGTGCCAGCAGTTCCCTCCGTCCCCCTGGAAACACCATATATTTT
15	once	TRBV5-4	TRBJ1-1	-	CASSLVSGQNTEAFF	TGTGCCAGCAGCTTGGTTTCGGGACAGAACACTGAAGCTTTCTTT
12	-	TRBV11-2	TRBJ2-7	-	CASRGGFYEQYF	TGTGCCAGCAGGGGGGGATTCTACGAGCAGTACTTC
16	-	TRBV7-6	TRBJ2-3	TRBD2	CASSLSSGATTDTQYF	TGTGCCAGCAGCTTGAGTAGCGGGGCGACCACAGATACGCAGTATTTT
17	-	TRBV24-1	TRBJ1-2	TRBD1	CATSDFGTGVTNYGYTF	TGTGCCACCAGTGACTTCGGGACAGGAGTTACTAACTATGGCTACACCTTC
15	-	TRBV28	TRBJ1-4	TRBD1	CASLVRTGGNEKLFF	TGTGCCAGCCTAGTCAGGACAGGGGGGAATGAAAAACTGTTTTTT
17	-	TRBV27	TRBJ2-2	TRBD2	CASSFFPRTSGTGELFF	TGTGCCAGCAGTTTTTTTCCCCGGACTAGCGGGACCGGGGAGCTGTTTTTT
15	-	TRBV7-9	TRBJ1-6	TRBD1	CASSADRAWNSPLHF	TGTGCCAGCAGCGCTGACAGGGCTTGGAATTCACCCCTCCACTTT
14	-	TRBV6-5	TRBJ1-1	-	CASSYSTANTEAFF	TGTGCCAGCAGTTACTCGACAGCGAACACTGAAGCTTTCTTT
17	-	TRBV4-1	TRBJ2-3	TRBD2	CASSQDPSGGAINTQYF	TGCGCCAGCAGCCAAGATCCTAGCGGGGGGGCTATAAATACGCAGTATTTT
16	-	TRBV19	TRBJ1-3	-	CASIGGHTSSGNTIYF	TGTGCCAGTATCGGGGGGCACACTAGCTCTGGAAACACCATATATTTT
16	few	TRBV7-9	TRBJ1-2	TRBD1	CASSQGGTGANYGYTF	TGTGCCAGCAGTCAAGGCGGGACAGGGGCCAACTATGGCTACACCTTC
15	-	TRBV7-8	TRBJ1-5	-	CASSLMAQANQPQHF	TGTGCCAGCAGCTTAATGGCACAGGCCAATCAGCCCCAGCATTTT
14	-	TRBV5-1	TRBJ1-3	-	CASRTGTSGNTIYF	TGCGCCAGCAGGACCGGGACTTCAGGAAACACCATATATTTT
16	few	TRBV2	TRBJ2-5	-	CASTPRSGTQQETQYF	TGTGCCAGCACCCCCCGGTCGGGGACTCAACAAGAGACCCAGTACTTC
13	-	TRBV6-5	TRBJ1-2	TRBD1	CASSYSTGTGYTF	TGTGCCAGCAGTTACTCGACAGGGACTGGCTACACCTTC
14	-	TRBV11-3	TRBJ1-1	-	CASSRGGVNTEAFF	TGTGCCAGCAGCCGGGGTGGGGTGAACACTGAAGCTTTCTTT
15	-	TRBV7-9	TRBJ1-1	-	CANGPSGWGNTEAFF	TGTGCCAACGGCCCCAGCGGATGGGGGAACACTGAAGCTTTCTTT
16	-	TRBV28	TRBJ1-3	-	CASTSQGRVSGNTIYF	TGTGCCAGCACCTCTCAGGGCAGGGTGTCTGGAAACACCATATATTTT
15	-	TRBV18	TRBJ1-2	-	CASSPGTDTYYGYTF	TGTGCCAGCTCACCGGGTACGGACACCTACTATGGCTACACCTTC
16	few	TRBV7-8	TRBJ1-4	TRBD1	CASSLNPTGTNEKLFF	TGTGCCAGCAGCCTTAACCCGACAGGGACTAATGAAAAACTGTTTTTT
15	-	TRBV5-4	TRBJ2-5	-	CASSNAGTRRETQYF	TGTGCCAGCAGCAATGCCGGGACACGTCGGGAGACCCAGTACTTC
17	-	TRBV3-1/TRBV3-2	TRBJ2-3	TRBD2	CASSPPFAGGKGDTQYF	TGTGCCAGCAGCCCGCCTTTCGCCGGGGGGAAGGGAGATACGCAGTATTTT
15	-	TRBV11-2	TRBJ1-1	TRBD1	CASSSLTGGTTEAFF	TGTGCCAGCAGCTCACTGACAGGGGGCACCACTGAAGCTTTCTTT
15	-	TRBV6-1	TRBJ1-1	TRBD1	CASSEREGARTEAFF	TGTGCCAGCAGTGAAAGAGAGGGGGCGAGGACTGAAGCTTTCTTT
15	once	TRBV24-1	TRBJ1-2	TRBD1	CATSDSDRGYYGYTF	TGTGCCACCAGTGATTCCGACAGGGGGTACTATGGCTACACCTTC
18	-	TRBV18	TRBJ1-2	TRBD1	CASSPLGPGTGINYGYTF	TGTGCCAGCTCACCACTAGGGCCCGGGACAGGAATTAACTATGGCTACACCTTC
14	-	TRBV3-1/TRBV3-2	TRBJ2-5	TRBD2	CASSLSGGQETQYF	TGTGCCAGCAGCCTTAGCGGGGGGCAAGAGACCCAGTACTTC
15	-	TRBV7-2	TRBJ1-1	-	CASSLASPRNTEAFF	TGTGCCAGCAGCTTAGCGTCGCCGCGTAACACTGAAGCTTTCTTT
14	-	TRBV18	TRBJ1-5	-	CASSPTGGNQPQHF	TGTGCCAGCTCACCTACGGGGGGTAATCAGCCCCAGCATTTT
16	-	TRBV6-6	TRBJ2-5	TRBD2	CASSPLAGGPKAAQYF	TGTGCCAGCAGTCCCCTAGCGGGGGGCCCGAAAGCGGCCCAGTACTTC
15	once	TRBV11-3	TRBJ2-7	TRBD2	CASSLETSGSYEQYF	TGTGCCAGCAGCTTAGAGACTAGCGGCTCCTACGAGCAGTACTTC
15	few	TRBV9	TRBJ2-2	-	CASSPTGEGTGELFF	TGTGCCAGCAGCCCGACAGGGGAGGGCACCGGGGAGCTGTTTTTT
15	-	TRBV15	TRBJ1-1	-	CATSRERGVGTEAFF	TGTGCCACCAGCAGAGAGCGGGGGGTGGGCACTGAAGCTTTCTTT
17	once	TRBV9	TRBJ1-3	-	CASSVGGLVGSGNTIYF	TGTGCCAGCAGCGTAGGTGGACTGGTGGGCTCTGGAAACACCATATATTTT
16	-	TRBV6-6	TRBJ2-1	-	CASRRTGREAYNEQFF	TGTGCCAGCAGACGTACAGGGAGGGAGGCCTACAATGAGCAGTTCTTC
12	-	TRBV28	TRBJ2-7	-	CASSLGWSEQYF	TGTGCCAGCAGCCTCGGATGGAGCGAGCAGTACTTC